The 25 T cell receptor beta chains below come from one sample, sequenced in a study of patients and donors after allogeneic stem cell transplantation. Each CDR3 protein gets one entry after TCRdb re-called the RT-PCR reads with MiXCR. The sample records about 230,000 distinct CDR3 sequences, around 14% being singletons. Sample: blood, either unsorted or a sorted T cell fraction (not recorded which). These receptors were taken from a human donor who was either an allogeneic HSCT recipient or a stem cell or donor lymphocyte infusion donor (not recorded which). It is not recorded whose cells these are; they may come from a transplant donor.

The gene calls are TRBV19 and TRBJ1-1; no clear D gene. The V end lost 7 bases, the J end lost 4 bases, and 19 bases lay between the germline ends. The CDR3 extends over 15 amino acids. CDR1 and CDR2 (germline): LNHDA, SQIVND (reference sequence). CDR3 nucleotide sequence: TGTGCCAGTACCCCCGGGTACATATTGGGCACTGAAGCTTTCTTT. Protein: CASTPGYILGTEAFF.

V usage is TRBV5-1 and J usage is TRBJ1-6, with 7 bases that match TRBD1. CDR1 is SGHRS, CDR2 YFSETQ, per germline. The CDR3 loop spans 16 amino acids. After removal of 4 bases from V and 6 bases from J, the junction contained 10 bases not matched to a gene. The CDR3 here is CASSEQGRRSNSPLHF. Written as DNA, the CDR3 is TGCGCCAGCAGCGAACAGGGGCGACGATCTAATTCACCCCTCCACTTT.

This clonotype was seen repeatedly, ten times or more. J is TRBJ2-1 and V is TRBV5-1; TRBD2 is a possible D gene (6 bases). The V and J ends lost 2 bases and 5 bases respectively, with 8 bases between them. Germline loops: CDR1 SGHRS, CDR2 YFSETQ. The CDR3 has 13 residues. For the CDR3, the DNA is TGCGCCAGCAGCTTTGGGGGGAACAATGAGCAGTTCTTC. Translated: CASSFGGNNEQFF.

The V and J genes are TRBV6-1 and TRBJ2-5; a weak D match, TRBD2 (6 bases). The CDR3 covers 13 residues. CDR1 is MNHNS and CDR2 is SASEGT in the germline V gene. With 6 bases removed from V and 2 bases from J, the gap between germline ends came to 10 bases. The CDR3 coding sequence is TGTGCCAGCAGCGGGGGAGGACAAGAGACCCAGTACTTC. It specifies CASSGGGQETQYF.

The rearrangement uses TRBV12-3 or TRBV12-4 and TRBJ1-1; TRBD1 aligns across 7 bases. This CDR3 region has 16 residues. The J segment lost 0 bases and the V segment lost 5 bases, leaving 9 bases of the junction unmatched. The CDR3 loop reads CASSPRQGYMNTEAFF. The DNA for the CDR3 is TGTGCCAGCAGTCCCCGACAGGGATATATGAACACTGAAGCTTTCTTT.

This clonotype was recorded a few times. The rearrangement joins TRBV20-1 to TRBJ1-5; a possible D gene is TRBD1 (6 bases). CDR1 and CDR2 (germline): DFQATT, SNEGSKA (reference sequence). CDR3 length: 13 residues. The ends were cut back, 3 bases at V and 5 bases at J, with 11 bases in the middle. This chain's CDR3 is CSARWDMDQPQHF. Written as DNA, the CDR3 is TGCAGTGCTAGGTGGGACATGGATCAGCCCCAGCATTTT.

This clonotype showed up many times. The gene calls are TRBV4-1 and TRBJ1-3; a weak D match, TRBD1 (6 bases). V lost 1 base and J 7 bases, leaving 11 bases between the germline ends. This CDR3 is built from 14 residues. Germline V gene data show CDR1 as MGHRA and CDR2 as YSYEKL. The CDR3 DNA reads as TGCGCCAGCAGCCAAGGCGGGGGGCGGAACACCATATATTTT. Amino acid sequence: CASSQGGGRNTIYF.

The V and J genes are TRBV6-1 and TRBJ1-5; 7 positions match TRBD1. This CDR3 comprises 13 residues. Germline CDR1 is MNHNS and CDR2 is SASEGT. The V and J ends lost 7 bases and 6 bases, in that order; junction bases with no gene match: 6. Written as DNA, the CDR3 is TGTGCCAGCACAGGGGGTCTTCGTCAGCCCCAGCATTTT. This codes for CASTGGLRQPQHF.

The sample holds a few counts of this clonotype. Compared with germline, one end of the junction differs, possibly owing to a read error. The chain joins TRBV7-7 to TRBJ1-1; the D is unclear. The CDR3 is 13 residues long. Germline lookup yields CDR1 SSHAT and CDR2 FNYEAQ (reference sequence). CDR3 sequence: CASSLSEDTEAFF. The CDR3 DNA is TGTGCTAGCAGCTTAAGTGAAGATACTGAAGCTTTCTTT.

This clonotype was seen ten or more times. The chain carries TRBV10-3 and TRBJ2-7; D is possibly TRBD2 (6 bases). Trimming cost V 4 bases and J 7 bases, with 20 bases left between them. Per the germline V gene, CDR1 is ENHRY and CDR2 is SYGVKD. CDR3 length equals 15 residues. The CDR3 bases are TGTGCCATCAGTGCCTACGCCGGGACCCGGGGGGAGCAGTACTTC. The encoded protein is CAISAYAGTRGEQYF.

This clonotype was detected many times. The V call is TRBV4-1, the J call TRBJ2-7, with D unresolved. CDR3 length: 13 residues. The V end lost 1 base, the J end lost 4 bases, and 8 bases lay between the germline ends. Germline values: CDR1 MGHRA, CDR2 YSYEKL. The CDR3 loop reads CASSQGVQYEQYF. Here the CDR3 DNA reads TGCGCCAGCAGCCAAGGTGTTCAATACGAGCAGTACTTC.

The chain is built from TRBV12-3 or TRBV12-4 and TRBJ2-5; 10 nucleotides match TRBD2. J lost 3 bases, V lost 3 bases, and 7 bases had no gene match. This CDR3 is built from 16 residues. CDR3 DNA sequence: TGTGCCAGCAGTTTCCTAGCGGGAGAAGGTGAAGAGACCCAGTACTTC. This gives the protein CASSFLAGEGEETQYF.

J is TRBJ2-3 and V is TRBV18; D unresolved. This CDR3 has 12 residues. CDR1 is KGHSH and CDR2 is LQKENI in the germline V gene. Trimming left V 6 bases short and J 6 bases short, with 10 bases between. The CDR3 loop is CASSRVGDTQYF. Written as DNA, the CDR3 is TGTGCCAGCTCGCGCGTGGGGGATACGCAGTATTTT.

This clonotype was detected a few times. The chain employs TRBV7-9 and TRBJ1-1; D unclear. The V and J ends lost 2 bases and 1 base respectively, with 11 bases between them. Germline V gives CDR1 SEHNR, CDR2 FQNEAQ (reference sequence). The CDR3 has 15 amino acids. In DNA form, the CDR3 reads TGTGCCAGCAGCTTATCTGGTCGTCAGAACACTGAAGCTTTCTTT. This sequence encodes CASSLSGRQNTEAFF.

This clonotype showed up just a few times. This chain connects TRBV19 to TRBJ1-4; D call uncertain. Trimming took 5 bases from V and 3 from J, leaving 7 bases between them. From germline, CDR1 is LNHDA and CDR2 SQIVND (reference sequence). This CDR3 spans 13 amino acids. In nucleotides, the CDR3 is TGTGCCAGTAGTTTCGTACCTAATGAAAAACTGTTTTTT. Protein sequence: CASSFVPNEKLFF.

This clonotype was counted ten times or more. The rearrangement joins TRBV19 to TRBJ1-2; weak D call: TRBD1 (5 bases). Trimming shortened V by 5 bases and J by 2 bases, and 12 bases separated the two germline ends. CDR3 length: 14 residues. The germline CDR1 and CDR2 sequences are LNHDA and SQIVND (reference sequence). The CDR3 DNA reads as TGTGCCAGTAGTCGACAGCTCGGCAACTATGGCTACACCTTC. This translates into CASSRQLGNYGYTF.

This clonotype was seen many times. The CDR3 spells CSVDGVAMNTEAFF. As DNA, the CDR3 is TGCAGCGTTGACGGGGTGGCGATGAACACTGAAGCTTTCTTT. The genes are TRBV29-1 and TRBJ1-1; no clear D. The CDR3 is made up of 14 amino acids. Germline assignment: CDR1 SQVTM and CDR2 ANQGSEA. Trimming left V 3 bases short and J 0 bases short, with 11 bases between.

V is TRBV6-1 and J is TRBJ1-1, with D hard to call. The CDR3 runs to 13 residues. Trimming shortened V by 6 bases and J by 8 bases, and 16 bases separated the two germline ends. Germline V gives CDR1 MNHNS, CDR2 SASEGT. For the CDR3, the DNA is TGTGCCAGCAGCCCCCCCGGTGCCCCCGAAGCTTTCTTT. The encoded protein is CASSPPGAPEAFF.

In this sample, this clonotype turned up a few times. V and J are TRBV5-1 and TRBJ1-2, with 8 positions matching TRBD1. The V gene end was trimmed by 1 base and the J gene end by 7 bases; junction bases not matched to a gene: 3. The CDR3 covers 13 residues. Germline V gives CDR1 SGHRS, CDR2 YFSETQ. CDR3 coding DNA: TGCGCCAGCAGCTTGCGGACAGGGACTGGCTACACCTTC. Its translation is CASSLRTGTGYTF.

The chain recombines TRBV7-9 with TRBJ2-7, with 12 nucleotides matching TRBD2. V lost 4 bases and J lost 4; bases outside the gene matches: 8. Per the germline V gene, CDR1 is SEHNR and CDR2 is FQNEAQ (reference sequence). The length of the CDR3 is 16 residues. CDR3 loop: CASSSTSGTSGYEQYF. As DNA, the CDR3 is TGTGCCAGCAGCTCCACCTCCGGGACTAGCGGGTACGAGCAGTACTTC.

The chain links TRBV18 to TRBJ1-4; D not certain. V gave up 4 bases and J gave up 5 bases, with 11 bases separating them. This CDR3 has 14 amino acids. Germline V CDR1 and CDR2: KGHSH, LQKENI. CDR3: CASSLRTVNEKLFF. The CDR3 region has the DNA TGTGCCAGCTCACTCCGGACGGTGAATGAAAAACTGTTTTTT.

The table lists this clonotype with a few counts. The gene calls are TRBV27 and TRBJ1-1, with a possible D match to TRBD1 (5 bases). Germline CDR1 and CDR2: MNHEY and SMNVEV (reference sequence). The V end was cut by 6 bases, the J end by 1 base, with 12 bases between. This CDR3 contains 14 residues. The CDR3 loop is CASSRVRGNTEAFF. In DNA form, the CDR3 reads TGTGCCAGCAGCCGGGTTAGGGGGAACACTGAAGCTTTCTTT.

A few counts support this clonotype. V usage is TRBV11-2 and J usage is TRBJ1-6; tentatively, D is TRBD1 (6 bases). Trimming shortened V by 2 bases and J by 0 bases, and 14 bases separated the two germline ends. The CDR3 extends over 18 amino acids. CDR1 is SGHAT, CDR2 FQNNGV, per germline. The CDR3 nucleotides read TGTGCCAGCAGCTTATTCGGGACAAAGAGCTCCTATAATTCACCCCTCCACTTT. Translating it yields CASSLFGTKSSYNSPLHF.

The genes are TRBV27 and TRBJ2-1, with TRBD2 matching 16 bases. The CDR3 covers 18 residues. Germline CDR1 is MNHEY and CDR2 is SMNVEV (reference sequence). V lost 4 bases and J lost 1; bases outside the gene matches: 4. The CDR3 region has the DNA TGTGCCAGCAGTTCGGGACTAGCGGGAGGGCCGTCCTACAATGAGCAGTTCTTC. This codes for CASSSGLAGGPSYNEQFF.

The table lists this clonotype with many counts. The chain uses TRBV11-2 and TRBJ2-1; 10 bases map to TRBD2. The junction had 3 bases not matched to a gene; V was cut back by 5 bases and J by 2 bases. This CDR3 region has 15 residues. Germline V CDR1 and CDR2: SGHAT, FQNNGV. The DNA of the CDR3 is TGTGCCAGCAGCCCTCTAGCGGGAGCCTACAATGAGCAGTTCTTC. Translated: CASSPLAGAYNEQFF.